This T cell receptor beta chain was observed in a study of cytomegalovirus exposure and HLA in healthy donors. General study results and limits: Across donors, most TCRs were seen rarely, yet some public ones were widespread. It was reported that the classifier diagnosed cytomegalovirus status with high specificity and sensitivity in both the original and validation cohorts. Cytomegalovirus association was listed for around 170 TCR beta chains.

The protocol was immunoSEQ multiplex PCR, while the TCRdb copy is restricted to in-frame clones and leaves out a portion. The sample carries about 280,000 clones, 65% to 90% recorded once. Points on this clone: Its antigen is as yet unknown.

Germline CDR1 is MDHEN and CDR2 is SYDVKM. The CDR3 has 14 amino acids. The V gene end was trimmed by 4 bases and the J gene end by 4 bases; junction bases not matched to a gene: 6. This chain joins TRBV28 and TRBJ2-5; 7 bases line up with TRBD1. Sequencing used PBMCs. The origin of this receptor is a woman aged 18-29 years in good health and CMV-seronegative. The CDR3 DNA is TGTGCCAGCAGTTCCCTCCGGGACAGAGAGACCCAGTACTTC. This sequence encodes CASSSLRDRETQYF.